Presented here are 27 T cell receptor beta chains from one specimen sequenced in a study of OX40 agonist ivuxolimab in advanced cancers. Receptor libraries were prepared by the immunoSEQ multiplex PCR assay. TCRdb provides this immuneACCESS table in a form limited to in-frame rearrangements. Some clones are lacking; in checked studies, under half of them reflect an unresolved V gene, and why the rest are absent is not known. This sample is represented by around 71,000 clones; about 78% of them were singletons. Together, the top ten hold over 4.5% of the sample. The sequenced sample was CD4+ or CD8+ T cells sorted from blood, obtained in a trial of the OX40 agonist ivuxolimab. The receptor set was obtained from an adult with an advanced solid tumor such as melanoma, head and neck, liver or kidney cancer.

The genes are TRBV18 and TRBJ2-7, with D perhaps matching TRBD1 or TRBD2 (5 bases each). CDR3 length equals 14 residues. Trimming shortened V by 2 bases and J by 5 bases, and 13 bases separated the two germline ends. Germline CDR1 and CDR2: KGHSH and LQKENI. DNA of the CDR3: TGTGCCAGCTCACCAAGTGGGGGAACCCACGAGCAGTACTTC. This sequence encodes CASSPSGGTHEQYF.

This chain uses TRBV19 with TRBJ1-2; possible D gene TRBD1, 5 bases. Per the germline V gene, CDR1 is LNHDA and CDR2 is SQIVND (reference sequence). Trimming cost V 5 bases and J 3 bases, with 13 bases left between them. CDR3 length equals 14 residues. CDR3: CASSLRQGDYGYTF. The CDR3 bases are TGTGCCAGTAGTCTCCGGCAGGGTGACTATGGCTACACCTTC.

The chain links TRBV7-2 to TRBJ2-7; D might be TRBD1 (6 bases). Germline CDR1 reads SGHTA; CDR2 reads FQGNSA. The CDR3 length is 14 residues. V was clipped by 0 bases and J by 4 bases, with 10 bases between them. CDR3 nucleotides: TGTGCCAGCAGCTTAGCGGGAAGGGGGTACGAGCAGTACTTC. This gives the protein CASSLAGRGYEQYF.

The chain carries TRBV2 and TRBJ1-1, with D unclear. Trimming removed 3 bases from V and 6 bases from J, with 14 bases in between. This CDR3 comprises 14 residues. Per the germline V gene, CDR1 is SNHLY and CDR2 is FYNNEI. CDR3 region: CASSEWASIAEAFF. The CDR3 DNA reads as TGTGCCAGCAGTGAGTGGGCGAGTATCGCTGAAGCTTTCTTT. The entire variable domain, with the rest obtained from reference TRBV2 and TRBJ1-1, is as follows: EPEVTQTPSHQVTQMGQEVILRCVPISNHLYFYWYRQILGQKVEFLVSFYNNEISEKSEIFDDQFSVERPDGSNFTLKIRSTKLEDSAMYFCASSEWASIAEAFFGQGTRLTVV.

This clone was counted only a few times. This CDR3 is CASSPRAGGYEQYF. The DNA for the CDR3 is TGTGCCAGTAGTCCCCGGGCAGGAGGCTACGAGCAGTACTTC. This sequence joins TRBV19 and TRBJ2-7, with D perhaps TRBD2 (5 bases). Germline V gene data show CDR1 as LNHDA and CDR2 as SQIVND (reference sequence). Trimming took off 5 bases at V and 3 bases at J, with 14 bases between the two ends. There are 14 residues in the CDR3.

This chain connects TRBV7-2 to TRBJ1-6, with D tentatively TRBD1 (5 bases). Looked up from germline, CDR1 is SGHTA and CDR2 is FQGNSA. CDR3 length: 15 residues. The V end was cut by 0 bases, the J end by 7 bases, with 10 bases between. CDR3 sequence reads: CASSLAGPPNSPLHF. CDR3 nucleotide sequence: TGTGCCAGCAGCTTAGCGGGACCCCCCAATTCACCCCTCCACTTT.

This clone appeared a few times. The chain recombines TRBV7-3 with TRBJ2-5; 8 bases line up with TRBD2. CDR1 and CDR2 (germline): SGHTA, FQGTGA. V shed 0 bases, J shed 4 bases, and the junction held 4 bases outside the gene matches. The CDR3 is 15 amino acids. In nucleotides, the CDR3 is TGTGCCAGCAGCTTAACACGGACTAGCCCAGAGACCCAGTACTTC. This gives the protein CASSLTRTSPETQYF. Full variable domain (missing parts from reference TRBV7-3 and TRBJ2-5): GAGVSQTPSNKVTEKGKYVELRCDPISGHTALYWYRQSLGQGPEFLIYFQGTGAADDSGLPNDRFFAVRPEGSVSTLKIQRTERGDSAVYLCASSLTRTSPETQYFGPGTRLLVL.

The genes are TRBV30 and TRBJ2-3; TRBD1 or TRBD2 may be the D gene (5 bases each). CDR3 size: 12 residues. V was clipped by 3 bases and J by 6 bases, with 10 bases between them. CDR1 is GTSNPN and CDR2 is SVGIG in the germline V gene (reference sequence). CDR3 sequence (DNA): TGTGCCTGGAGCCAATGGGGGGATACGCAGTATTTT. Translated, it gives CAWSQWGDTQYF.

The rearrangement links TRBV5-1 to TRBJ1-5; D unclear. The CDR3 contains 15 residues. CDR1 is SGHRS and CDR2 is YFSETQ in the germline V gene. Trimming took off 4 bases at V and 1 base at J, with 12 bases between the two ends. Here the CDR3 reads CASSLLGGSNQPQHF. For the CDR3, the DNA is TGCGCCAGCAGCCTCCTGGGCGGGAGCAATCAGCCCCAGCATTTT.

This chain joins TRBV9 and TRBJ2-1; perhaps TRBD2 as D (6 bases). Trimming stripped 5 bases from V and 4 bases from J, with 16 bases between. The CDR3 has 15 residues. Per the germline V gene, CDR1 is SGDLS and CDR2 is YYNGEE. As DNA, the CDR3 is TGTGCCAGCAGTGGAGGGGCTAGTCCATACAATGAGCAGTTCTTC. It yields the protein CASSGGASPYNEQFF.

This chain connects TRBV5-4 to TRBJ2-7; the D gene could be TRBD1 or TRBD2 (5 bases each). CDR1 is SGHNT, CDR2 YYREEE, per germline (reference sequence). V shed 4 bases and J shed 2 bases, with 16 bases lying between them. CDR3 length equals 15 residues. The CDR3 region is CASSQGAGSPYEQYF. CDR3 DNA sequence: TGTGCCAGCAGCCAAGGGGCAGGGAGTCCCTACGAGCAGTACTTC.

This clone occurred a few times. The chain couples TRBV6-4 to TRBJ2-1, with D tentatively TRBD1 or TRBD2 (6 bases each). Germline CDR1 is MRHNA and CDR2 is SNTAGT. The V end lost 2 bases, the J end lost 2 bases, and 10 bases lay between the germline ends. The CDR3 is made up of 15 amino acids. CDR3 DNA sequence: TGTGCCAGCAGTGACGAGGGGGGAGCCTACAATGAGCAGTTCTTC. Its protein is CASSDEGGAYNEQFF.

The chain couples TRBV29-1 to TRBJ2-5; TRBD2 agrees at 9 bases. Trimming at V came to 0 bases and at J to 4 bases, leaving 15 bases not matched to a gene. Germline V gene sequence: CDR1 SQVTM, CDR2 ANQGSEA. The CDR3 spans 18 residues. In DNA, the CDR3 is TGCAGCGTTGAAGATTACGCTAGCGGGACCCTGATGGGAGAGACCCAGTACTTC. It is translated as CSVEDYASGTLMGETQYF.

V and J are TRBV30 and TRBJ1-5; TRBD1 agrees at 12 bases. CDR1 is GTSNPN and CDR2 is SVGIG in the germline V gene (reference sequence). CDR3 length: 16 amino acids. After removal of 6 bases from V and 0 bases from J, the junction contained 6 bases not matched to a gene. CDR3 loop: CACGTGGFVSNQPQHF. CDR3 DNA: TGTGCCTGCGGGACAGGGGGCTTTGTTAGCAATCAGCCCCAGCATTTT.

The CDR3 loop reads CASSQDYTGRGQPQHF. Here the CDR3 DNA reads TGCGCCAGCAGCCAAGATTATACAGGGAGAGGTCAGCCCCAGCATTTT. The genes are TRBV4-3 and TRBJ1-5; D possibly corresponds to TRBD1 (6 bases). Germline assignment: CDR1 LGHNA and CDR2 YSLEER. V was pared by 0 bases and J by 6 bases, with 15 bases between. The CDR3 is 16 residues long.

V usage is TRBV6-6 and J usage is TRBJ1-1; unclear D gene. V lost 2 bases, J lost 4 bases, and 14 bases lay in between. CDR3 length equals 15 residues. The germline gives CDR1 MNHNY, CDR2 SVGAGI (reference sequence). For the CDR3, the DNA is TGTGCCAGCAGTTACCCGCAGGCGGCGGGCACTGAAGCTTTCTTT. Encoded protein: CASSYPQAAGTEAFF.

This rearrangement joins TRBV5-1 to TRBJ1-1; 7 bases fit TRBD1. The CDR3 covers 14 residues. The V gene's germline CDR1 is SGHRS and CDR2 YFSETQ. V lost 1 base, J lost 5 bases, and 5 bases stayed unmatched. CDR3 in amino acids: CASSLQGGWTEAFF. CDR3 nucleotides: TGCGCCAGCAGCTTGCAAGGGGGCTGGACTGAAGCTTTCTTT. Variable domain in full (rest from reference TRBV5-1 and TRBJ1-1): KAGVTQTPRYLIKTRGQQVTLSCSPISGHRSVSWYQQTPGQGLQFLFEYFSETQRNKGNFPGRFSGRQFSNSRSEMNVSTLELGDSALYLCASSLQGGWTEAFFGQGTRLTVV.

The rearrangement uses TRBV15 and TRBJ2-1; 7 nucleotides match TRBD2. The CDR3 extends over 13 amino acids. Germline values: CDR1 LNHNV, CDR2 YYDKDF (reference sequence). Germline trimming cut 6 bases from V and 6 bases from J; bases unmatched to any gene: 5. Here the CDR3 DNA reads TGTGCCACCAGAGCTAGCGGAGGCAATGAGCAGTTCTTC. Translated, it gives CATRASGGNEQFF.

The chain links TRBV7-2 to TRBJ1-3, with TRBD1 as a possible D gene (6 bases). CDR1 and CDR2 (germline): SGHTA, FQGNSA. V dropped 3 bases and J dropped 2 bases, with 14 bases sitting between them. The length of the CDR3 is 16 residues. The CDR3 loop reads CASSFQPQGTGNTIYF. As DNA, the CDR3 is TGTGCCAGCAGCTTTCAGCCTCAGGGGACTGGAAACACCATATATTTT.

Remarks on this clone: A junction end diverges from the germline sequence, so it may reflect a read error. V and J are TRBV6-5 and TRBJ1-5, with D unresolved. This CDR3 region has 13 residues. Germline-derived CDR1 and CDR2 are MNHEY and SVGAGI. The CDR3 DNA sequence: TGTGCCATCAGTACAGCCCAGAATCAGCCCCAGCATTTT. Its protein product is CAISTAQNQPQHF.

This clone was detected a few times. The rearrangement joins TRBV19 to TRBJ2-7; D remains ambiguous. Trimming took off 4 bases at V and 2 bases at J, with 12 bases between the two ends. Per germline, CDR1 LNHDA and CDR2 SQIVND (reference sequence). There are 14 residues in the CDR3. CDR3 DNA sequence: TGTGCCAGTAGTAGCACACTAATCACCTACGAGCAGTACTTC. Translated: CASSSTLITYEQYF.

The chain joins TRBV5-5 to TRBJ2-5, with D perhaps matching TRBD1 or TRBD2 (5 bases each). Germline CDR1 reads SGHKS; CDR2 reads YYEKEE (reference sequence). V lost 4 bases and J lost 1, with 17 bases in between. This CDR3 has 16 amino acids. The CDR3 loop is CASSPRGQAGQETQYF. CDR3 DNA sequence: TGTGCCAGCAGCCCGAGGGGTCAGGCGGGCCAAGAGACCCAGTACTTC.

The genes are TRBV9 and TRBJ2-1, with 8 bases aligning to TRBD2. Germline CDR1 and CDR2: SGDLS and YYNGEE. V shed 3 bases, J shed 7 bases, and the junction held 9 bases outside the gene matches. The CDR3 is 15 amino acids. The CDR3 DNA sequence: TGTGCCAGCAGCGCCCCGGGGGGGCGGTGGAATGAGCAGTTCTTC. Translating gives CASSAPGGRWNEQFF.

J is TRBJ2-5 and V is TRBV7-9; tentative D call: TRBD2 (6 bases). The CDR3 runs 15 residues. The V and J ends lost 3 bases and 1 base respectively, with 12 bases between them. Germline CDR1 reads SEHNR; CDR2 reads FQNEAQ (reference sequence). The CDR3 DNA follows: TGTGCCAGCAGCTTCACAAGGAGGGGCCAAGAGACCCAGTACTTC. This sequence encodes CASSFTRRGQETQYF. The variable domain in full, with the rest retrieved from reference TRBV7-9 and TRBJ2-5, is DTGVSQNPRHKITKRGQNVTFRCDPISEHNRLYWYRQTLGQGPEFLTYFQNEAQLEKSRLLSDRFSAERPKGSFSTLEIQRTEQGDSAMYLCASSFTRRGQETQYFGPGTRLLVL.

There are a few counts of this clone. CDR3 sequence (DNA): TGTGCCAGCAGGACGCTAGGGGGGAATCAGCCCCAGCATTTT. Residues: CASRTLGGNQPQHF. The chain joins TRBV27 to TRBJ1-5, with D perhaps matching TRBD1 (6 bases). There are 14 residues in the CDR3. Trimming removed 6 bases from V and 4 bases from J, with 13 bases in between. The germline CDR1 and CDR2 sequences are MNHEY and SMNVEV (reference sequence).

The CDR3 bases are TGCAGCGTACAGGGTTTCGGGTTAATGGGGTTCGGGACTGAAGCTTTCTTT. Its protein product is CSVQGFGLMGFGTEAFF. This sequence joins TRBV29-1 and TRBJ1-1; possibly TRBD1 for D (6 bases). Germline loops: CDR1 SQVTM, CDR2 ANQGSEA. This CDR3 spans 17 amino acids. The V end lost 6 bases, the J end lost 5 bases, and 28 bases lay between the germline ends.

The rearrangement uses TRBV5-5 and TRBJ2-2, with D possibly matching TRBD1 (5 bases). V was shortened by 4 bases and J by 7 bases, with 11 bases between the two germline ends. The CDR3 is made up of 13 amino acids. CDR1 SGHKS and CDR2 YYEKEE come from the germline V gene (reference sequence). DNA for the CDR3: TGTGCCAGCAGCGCAACAGGTTACGGGGAGCTGTTTTTT. Its protein product is CASSATGYGELFF.